This T cell receptor (beta chain) is from a study of blood T cell repertoires in COVID-19. Background on the study: The study drew acute and convalescent COVID-19 samples from the United States, Italy and Spain. In each case, the material was cDNA or gDNA derived from T cells, B-cell-depleted T cells, or PBMCs.

V lost 2 bases and J 5 bases, leaving 12 bases between the germline ends. This CDR3 comprises 15 residues. Germline V gene lookup returns CDR1 WNHNN and CDR2 SYGVQD (reference sequence). Per the original methods: Nucleated cell number was recorded as an estimate derived from reference gene primer amplification. Libraries were prepared by immunoSEQ multiplex PCR; TCRdb keeps only in-frame clonotypes and omits some of them. That table supplies the V and J calls and clone size; D and trimming were determined from the DNA. The sample has roughly 120,000 clones, 90% seen once. Concerning this clone: The same CDR3 also results from other DNA sequences found in this sample.

Specimen: peripheral blood. This TCR was sampled from a man aged 45-60 years with active COVID-19. The chain couples TRBV10-1 to TRBJ2-2; TRBD2 is a possible D gene (5 bases). CDR3 coding DNA: TGCGCCAGCAGTGAGGCCAGAGGCGGGACCGGGGAGCTGTTTTTT. Translating it yields CASSEARGGTGELFF.